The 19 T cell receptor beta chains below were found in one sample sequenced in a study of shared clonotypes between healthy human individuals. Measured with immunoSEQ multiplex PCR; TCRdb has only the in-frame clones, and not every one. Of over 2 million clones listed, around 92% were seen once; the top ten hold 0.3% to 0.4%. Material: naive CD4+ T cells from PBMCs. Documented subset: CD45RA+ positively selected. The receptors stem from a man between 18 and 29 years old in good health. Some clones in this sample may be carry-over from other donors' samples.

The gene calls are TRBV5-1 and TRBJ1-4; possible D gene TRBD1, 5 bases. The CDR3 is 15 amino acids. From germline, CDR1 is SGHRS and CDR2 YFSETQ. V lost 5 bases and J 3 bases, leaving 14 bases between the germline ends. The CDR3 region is CASRRGTSSNEKLFF. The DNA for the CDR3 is TGCGCCAGCAGGCGAGGGACTTCCTCTAATGAAAAACTGTTTTTT.

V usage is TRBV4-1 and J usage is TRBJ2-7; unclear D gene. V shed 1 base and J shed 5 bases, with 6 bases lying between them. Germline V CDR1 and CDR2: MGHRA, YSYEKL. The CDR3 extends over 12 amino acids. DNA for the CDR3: TGCGCCAGCAGCCAAGGGTGGGACGAGCAGTACTTC. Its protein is CASSQGWDEQYF.

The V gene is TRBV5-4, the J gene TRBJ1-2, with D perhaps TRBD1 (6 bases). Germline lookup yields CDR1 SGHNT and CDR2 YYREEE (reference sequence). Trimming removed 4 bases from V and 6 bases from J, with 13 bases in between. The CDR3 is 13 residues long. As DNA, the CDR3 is TGTGCCAGCAGCCAACAGGGAGGAAATGGCTACACCTTC. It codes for CASSQQGGNGYTF. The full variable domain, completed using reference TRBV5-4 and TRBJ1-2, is ETGVTQSPTHLIKTRGQQVTLRCSSQSGHNTVSWYQQALGQGPQFIFQYYREEENGRGNFPPRFSGLQFPNYSSELNVNALELDDSALYLCASSQQGGNGYTFGSGTRLTVV.

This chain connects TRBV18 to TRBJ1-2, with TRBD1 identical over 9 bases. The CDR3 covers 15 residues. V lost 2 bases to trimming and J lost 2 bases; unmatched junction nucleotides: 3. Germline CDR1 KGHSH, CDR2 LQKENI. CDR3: CASSPTGQGNYGYTF. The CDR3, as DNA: TGTGCCAGCTCACCAACGGGACAGGGAAACTATGGCTACACCTTC.

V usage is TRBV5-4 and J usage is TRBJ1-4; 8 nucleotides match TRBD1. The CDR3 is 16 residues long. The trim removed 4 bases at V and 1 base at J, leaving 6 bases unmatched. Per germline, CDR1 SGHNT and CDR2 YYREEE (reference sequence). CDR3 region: CASSRGQGGTNEKLFF. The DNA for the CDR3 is TGTGCCAGCAGCCGAGGACAGGGAGGAACTAATGAAAAACTGTTTTTT.

Here the CDR3 reads CASSRRTRERQFF. CDR3 nucleotide sequence: TGTGCCAGCAGCCGTCGTACGCGGGAGCGGCAGTTCTTC. This chain connects TRBV11-2 to TRBJ2-1; 7 nucleotides agree with TRBD2. The germline V gene encodes CDR1 SGHAT and CDR2 FQNNGV. J lost 12 bases, V lost 5 bases, and 10 bases had no gene match. This CDR3 region has 13 residues.

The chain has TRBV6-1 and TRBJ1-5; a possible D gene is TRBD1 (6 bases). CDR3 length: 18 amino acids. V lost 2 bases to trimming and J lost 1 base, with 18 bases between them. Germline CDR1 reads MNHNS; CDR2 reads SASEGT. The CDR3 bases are TGTGCCAGCAGTGAACGGCGGGGACAAATAAGAAGCAATCAGCCCCAGCATTTT. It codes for CASSERRGQIRSNQPQHF.

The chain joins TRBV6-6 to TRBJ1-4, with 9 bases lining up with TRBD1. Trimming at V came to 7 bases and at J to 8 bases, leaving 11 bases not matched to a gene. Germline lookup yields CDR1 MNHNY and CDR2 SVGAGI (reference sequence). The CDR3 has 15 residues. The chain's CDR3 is CASTQQGAGMEKLFF. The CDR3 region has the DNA TGTGCCAGCACCCAACAGGGGGCAGGGATGGAAAAACTGTTTTTT.

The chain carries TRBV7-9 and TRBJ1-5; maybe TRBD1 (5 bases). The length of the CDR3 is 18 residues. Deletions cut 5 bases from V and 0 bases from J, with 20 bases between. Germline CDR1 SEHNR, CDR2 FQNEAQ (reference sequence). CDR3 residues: CASSPTGGDSGSNQPQHF. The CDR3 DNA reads TGTGCCAGCAGCCCTACCGGGGGGGATAGTGGTAGCAATCAGCCCCAGCATTTT.

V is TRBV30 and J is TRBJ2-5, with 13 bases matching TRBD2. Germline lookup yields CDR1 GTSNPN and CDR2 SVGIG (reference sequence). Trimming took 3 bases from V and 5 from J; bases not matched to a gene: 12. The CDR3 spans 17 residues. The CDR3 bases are TGTGCCTGGAGCGGGACTAGCGGGACAGGGCTGTGGGAGACCCAGTACTTC. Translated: CAWSGTSGTGLWETQYF.

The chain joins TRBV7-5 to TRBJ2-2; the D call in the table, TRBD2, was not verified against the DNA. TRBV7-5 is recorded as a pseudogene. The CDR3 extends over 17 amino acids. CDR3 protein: CVRSLALGLEGPGELFF. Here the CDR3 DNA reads TGTGTCAGAAGCTTAGCGCTGGGACTAGAAGGGCCCGGGGAGCTGTTTTTT.

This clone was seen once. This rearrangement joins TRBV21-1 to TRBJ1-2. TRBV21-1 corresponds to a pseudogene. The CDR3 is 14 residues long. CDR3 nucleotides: TGTGCCAGCAGCAATGTGAGAGCGATCTATGGCTACACCTTC. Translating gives CASSNVRAIYGYTF.

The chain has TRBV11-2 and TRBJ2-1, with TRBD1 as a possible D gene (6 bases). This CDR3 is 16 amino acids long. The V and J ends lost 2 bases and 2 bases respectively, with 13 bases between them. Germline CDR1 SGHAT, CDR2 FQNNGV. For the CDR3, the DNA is TGTGCCAGCAGCTTAAACCGGGACATCCCCTACAATGAGCAGTTCTTC. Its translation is CASSLNRDIPYNEQFF.

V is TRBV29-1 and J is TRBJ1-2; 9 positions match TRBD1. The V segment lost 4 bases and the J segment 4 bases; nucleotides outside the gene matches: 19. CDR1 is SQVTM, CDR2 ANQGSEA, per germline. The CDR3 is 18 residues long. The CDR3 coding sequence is TGCAGCGTTGCTGCATCCCCGGGACAGGGATTGATCGGCTATGGCTACACCTTC. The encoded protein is CSVAASPGQGLIGYGYTF.

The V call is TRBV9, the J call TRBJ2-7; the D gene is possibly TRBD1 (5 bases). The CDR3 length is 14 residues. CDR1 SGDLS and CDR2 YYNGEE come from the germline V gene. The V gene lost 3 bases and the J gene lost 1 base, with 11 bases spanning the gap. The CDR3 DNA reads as TGTGCCAGCAGCGCGACAGTGGCTTCCTACGAGCAGTACTTC. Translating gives CASSATVASYEQYF.

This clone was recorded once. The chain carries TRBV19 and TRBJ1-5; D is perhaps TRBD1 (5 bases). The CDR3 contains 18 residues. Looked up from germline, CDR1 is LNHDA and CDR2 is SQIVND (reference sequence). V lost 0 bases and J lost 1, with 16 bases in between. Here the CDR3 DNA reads TGTGCCAGTAGTATAGACGGTGTGTGGAGGGGAAGCAATCAGCCCCAGCATTTT. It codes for CASSIDGVWRGSNQPQHF.

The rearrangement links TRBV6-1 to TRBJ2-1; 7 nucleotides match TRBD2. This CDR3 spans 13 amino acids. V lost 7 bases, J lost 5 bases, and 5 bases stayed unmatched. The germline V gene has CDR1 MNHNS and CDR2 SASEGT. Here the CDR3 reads CASTGGGHNEQFF. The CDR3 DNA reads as TGTGCCAGCACGGGGGGAGGCCACAATGAGCAGTTCTTC.

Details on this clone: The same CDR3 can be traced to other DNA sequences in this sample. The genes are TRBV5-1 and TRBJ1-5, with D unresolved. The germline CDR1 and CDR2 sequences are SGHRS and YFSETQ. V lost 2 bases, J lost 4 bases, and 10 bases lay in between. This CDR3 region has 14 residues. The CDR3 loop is CASSFGGSNQPQHF. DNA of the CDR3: TGCGCCAGCAGCTTCGGCGGTTCAAATCAGCCCCAGCATTTT. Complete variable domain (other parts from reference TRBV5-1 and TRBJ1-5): KAGVTQTPRYLIKTRGQQVTLSCSPISGHRSVSWYQQTPGQGLQFLFEYFSETQRNKGNFPGRFSGRQFSNSRSEMNVSTLELGDSALYLCASSFGGSNQPQHFGDGTRLSIL.

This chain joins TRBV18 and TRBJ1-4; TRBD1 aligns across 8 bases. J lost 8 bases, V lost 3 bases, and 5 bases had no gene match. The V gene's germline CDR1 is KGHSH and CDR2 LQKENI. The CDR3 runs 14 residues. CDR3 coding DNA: TGTGCCAGCTCACCGGGCAGGGGGCTGGAAAAACTGTTTTTT. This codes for CASSPGRGLEKLFF.